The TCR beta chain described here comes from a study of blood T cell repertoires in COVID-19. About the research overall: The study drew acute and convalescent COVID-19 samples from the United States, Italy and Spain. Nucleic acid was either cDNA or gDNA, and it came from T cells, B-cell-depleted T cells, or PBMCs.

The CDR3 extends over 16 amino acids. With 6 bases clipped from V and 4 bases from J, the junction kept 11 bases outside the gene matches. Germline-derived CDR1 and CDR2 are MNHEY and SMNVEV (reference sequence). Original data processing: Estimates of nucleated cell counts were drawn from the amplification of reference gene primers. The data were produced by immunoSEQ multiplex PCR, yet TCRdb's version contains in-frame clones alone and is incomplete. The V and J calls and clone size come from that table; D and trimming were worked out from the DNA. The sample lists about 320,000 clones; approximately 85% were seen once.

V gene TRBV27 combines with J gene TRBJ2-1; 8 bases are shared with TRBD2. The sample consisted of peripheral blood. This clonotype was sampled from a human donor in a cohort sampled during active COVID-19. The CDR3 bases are TGTGCCAGCAGGAGATCGGCGGCTAGCGGGTACAATGAGCAGTTCTTC. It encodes CASRRSAASGYNEQFF.